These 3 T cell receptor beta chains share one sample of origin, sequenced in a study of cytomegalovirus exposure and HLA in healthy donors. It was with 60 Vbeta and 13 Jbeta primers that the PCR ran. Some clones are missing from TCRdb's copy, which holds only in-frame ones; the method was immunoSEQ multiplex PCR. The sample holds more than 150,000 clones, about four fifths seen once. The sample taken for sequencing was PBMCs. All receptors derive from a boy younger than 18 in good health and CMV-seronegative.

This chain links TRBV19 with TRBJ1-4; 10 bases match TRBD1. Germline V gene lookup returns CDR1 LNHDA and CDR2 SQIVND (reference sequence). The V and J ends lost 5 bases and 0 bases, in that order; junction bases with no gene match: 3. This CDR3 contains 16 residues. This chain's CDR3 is CASSEDRGSTNEKLFF. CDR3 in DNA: TGTGCCAGTAGTGAGGACAGGGGGTCAACTAATGAAAAACTGTTTTTT. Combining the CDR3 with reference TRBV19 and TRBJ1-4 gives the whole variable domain DGGITQSPKYLFRKEGQNVTLSCEQNLNHDAMYWYRQDPGQGLRLIYYSQIVNDFQKGDIAEGYSVSREKKESFPLTVTSAQKNPTAFYLCASSEDRGSTNEKLFFGSGTQLSVL.

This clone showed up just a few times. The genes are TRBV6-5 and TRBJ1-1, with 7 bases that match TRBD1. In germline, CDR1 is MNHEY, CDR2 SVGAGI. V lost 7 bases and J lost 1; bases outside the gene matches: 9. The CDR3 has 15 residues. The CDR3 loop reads CASKQRDRQNTEAFF. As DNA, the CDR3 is TGTGCCAGCAAGCAGAGGGACAGACAGAACACTGAAGCTTTCTTT.

The CDR3 protein is CASSVGGTGPAKGYTF. The CDR3 DNA is TGTGCCAGCAGCGTAGGAGGGACAGGGCCCGCAAAAGGCTACACCTTC. This chain connects TRBV9 to TRBJ1-2, with 9 bases fitting TRBD1. Germline trimming cut 0 bases from V and 8 bases from J; bases unmatched to any gene: 11. The CDR3 is 16 residues long. CDR1 and CDR2 (germline): SGDLS, YYNGEE.